This TCR beta chain was identified in a study of shared T cell receptors in the human thymus (dated by TCRdb to about 2021). Looking at the study overall: The study examined how the human thymus generates shared, self-reactive T-cell receptor alpha chains.

Library preparation was by the immunoSEQ multiplex PCR assay. This is the immuneACCESS table as TCRdb keeps it, with only in-frame sequences that have V and J called. A part of the clones is gone; compared with another copy, unresolved V genes explain less than half, and the rest is unexplained. Counted in this sample were some 400,000 clones; 95% of them appeared once. The ten largest clones represent about 0.02% of the sample. A distance of 21 bases separates the germline ends of V and J, which lose 3 bases and 6 bases respectively. Measured from the cysteine to the phenylalanine, the CDR3 is 17 residues long. The retained sequence is limited to the CDR3, 51 bases, with the frame set at the first base. The germline V gene supplies CDR1 KGHSH and CDR2 LQKENI. To note about this clone: This receptor's antigen is unknown. It has no much larger one-base neighbor in the sample; base qualities were not kept.

Sequenced material: thymocytes. This receptor was obtained from a human donor. The rearranged segments are TRBV18 and TRBJ1-3; tentative D gene TRBD1, with 5 bases matching. The nucleotides are TGTGCCAGCTCACCCCACTTGAAGAGGGGATTGGAAAACACCATATATTTT. Translated, this gives CASSPHLKRGLENTIYF.